This T cell receptor (beta chain) derives from a study of T cell responses to AZD1222 COVID-19 vaccine. Findings and limits, study-wide: The study sampled repertoires only after the peak T cell response. Two AZD1222 doses significantly raised spike-specific TCR breadth and depth over controls. Reports say nearly half of spike-specific TCRs go after unmutated variant regions.

TCRdb's copy holds only in-frame clones and misses some; the assay was immunoSEQ multiplex PCR. The sample shows fewer than 110,000 clones, roughly 86% of them seen only once. Turning to this clone: The antigen remains unidentified.

J gave up 3 bases and V 5 bases, and 9 bases lay outside the gene matches. The CDR3 loop spans 16 amino acids. Germline lookup yields CDR1 SGHVS and CDR2 FNYEAQ. Source: peripheral blood, taken 28 days after the second AZD1222 dose. The sequence was obtained from an adult who received the AZD1222 COVID-19 vaccine. The rearrangement uses TRBV7-6 and TRBJ2-1, with 8 positions matching TRBD2. The CDR3 loop is CASSPELRGVYNEQFF. CDR3 bases: TGTGCCAGCAGCCCTGAACTGCGGGGGGTCTACAATGAGCAGTTCTTC.